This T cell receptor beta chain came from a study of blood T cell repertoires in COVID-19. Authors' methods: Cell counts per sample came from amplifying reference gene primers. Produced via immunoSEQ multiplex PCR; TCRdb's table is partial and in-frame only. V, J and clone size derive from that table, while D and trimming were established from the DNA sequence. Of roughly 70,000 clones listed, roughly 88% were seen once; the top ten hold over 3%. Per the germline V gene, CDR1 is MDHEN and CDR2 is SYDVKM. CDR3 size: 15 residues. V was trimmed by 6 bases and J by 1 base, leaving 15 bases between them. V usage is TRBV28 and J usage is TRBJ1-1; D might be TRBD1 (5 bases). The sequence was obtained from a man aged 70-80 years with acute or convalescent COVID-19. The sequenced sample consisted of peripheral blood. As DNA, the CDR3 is TGTGCCAGCAGCCCTGGCCCGGGGGGGAACACTGAAGCTTTCTTT. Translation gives CASSPGPGGNTEAFF.